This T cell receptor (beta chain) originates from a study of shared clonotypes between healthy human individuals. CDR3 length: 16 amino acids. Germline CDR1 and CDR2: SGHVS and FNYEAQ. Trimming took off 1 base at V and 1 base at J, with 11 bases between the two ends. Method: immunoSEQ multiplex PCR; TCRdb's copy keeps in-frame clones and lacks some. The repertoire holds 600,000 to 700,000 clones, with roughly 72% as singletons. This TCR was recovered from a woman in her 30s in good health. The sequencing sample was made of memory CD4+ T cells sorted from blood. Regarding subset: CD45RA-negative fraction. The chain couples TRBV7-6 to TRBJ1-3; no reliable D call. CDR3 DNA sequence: TGTGCCAGCAGCTTAGGGGCCCCCACTTCTGGAAACACCATATATTTT. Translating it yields CASSLGAPTSGNTIYF.